The rows below give T cell receptor beta chains drawn from one sample of a study of tumor-infiltrating lymphocytes in primary liver carcinoma. TCRdb analysed the multiplex PCR reads with MiXCR anew, one entry per CDR3 protein. The sample consists of tens of thousands of distinct CDR3 sequences, over 65% of them appearing once. The sample consisted of liver tumor tissue from sampling region 2. These receptors were obtained from a man aged 35 to 55 with primary liver carcinoma and hepatitis B virus infection. Each CDR3 is given with its conserved first and last residue. Fields, in order: clone size, D gene, J gene, V gene, CDR3 protein, CDR3 DNA. D genes are given only for firm matches. Size is omitted from some rows. Given values are once, few, many or a class for expanded clones.

. . TRBJ2-7 TRBV6-1 CANSVGPSGEQYF TGTGCTAACAGTGTAGGGCCCTCAGGCGAGCAGTACTTC
many . TRBJ2-2 TRBV24-1 CATSDPGPTGELFF TGTGCCACCAGTGACCCCGGGCCGACCGGGGAGCTGTTTTTT
many . TRBJ1-5 TRBV30 CAWSSGDPWEPQHF TGTGCCTGGAGTTCAGGGGACCCCTGGGAGCCCCAGCATTTT
. . TRBJ2-5 TRBV5-6 CASGFTGRETQYF TGTGCCAGCGGCTTCACGGGGCGGGAGACCCAGTACTTC
. . TRBJ2-3 TRBV11-2 CASSFVGNTDTQYF TGTGCCAGCAGCTTCGTAGGTAACACAGATACGCAGTATTTT
. TRBD1 TRBJ2-7 TRBV11-2 CASSVTGPYEQYF TGTGCCAGCAGTGTGACAGGGCCCTACGAGCAGTACTTC
. TRBD1 TRBJ2-7 TRBV11-2 CAGSPSQTGYVYEQYF TGTGCCGGCAGCCCCTCTCAGACAGGGTACGTCTACGAGCAGTACTTC
few . TRBJ2-3 TRBV30 CAWRGLGSTDKQYF TGTGCCTGGAGGGGGTTGGGGAGTACAGATAAGCAGTATTTT
. TRBD1 TRBJ2-2 TRBV13 CASSTRTGGVDGELFF TGTGCCAGCAGCACGCGGACAGGGGGCGTCGACGGGGAGCTTTTTTTT
. . TRBJ2-1 TRBV4-1 CANSQNRPGSSYNEQSF TGCGCCAACAGCCAAAATAGGCCGGGTAGCTCCTACAATGAGCAGTCCTTC
. . TRBJ1-2 TRBV7-9 CASSIGQQGCYTF TGTGCCAGCAGCATAGGCCAGCAGGGTTGCTACACCTTC
many TRBD2 TRBJ2-4 TRBV10-3 CAISLAGGAKNIQYF TGTGCCATCAGTCTAGCGGGAGGGGCCAAAAACATTCAGTACTTC
. . TRBJ2-1 TRBV11-1 CASNLGRDLRDEQLF TGTGCCAGCAACTTAGGAAGAGATTTAAGGGATGAGCAATTATTC
once TRBD1 TRBJ2-3 TRBV6-6 CASSYVRVRGLTDTQYF TGTGCCAGTAGTTACGTCAGGGTCAGGGGGCTGACAGATACGCAGTATTTT
. TRBD2 TRBJ2-5 TRBV29-1 CSVGGRGGETQYF TGCAGTGTTGGAGGACGGGGAGGGGAGACCCAGTACTTC
once . TRBJ1-2 TRBV6-6 CANLTASNYDYTF TGTGCCAACCTAACAGCTTCTAACTATGACTACACCTTC
. . TRBJ1-5 TRBV6-6 CSSRSGTNSNQPQHF TGTTCCAGCAGGTCCGGGACCAATAGCAATCAGCCCCAGCATTTT
. . TRBJ1-1 TRBV7-3 CASRLTVNTEAFF TGTGCCAGCAGATTGACAGTGAACACTGAAGCTTTCTTT
. . TRBJ2-3 TRBV5-6 CANSRLAVASDTQYF TGTGCCAACAGTAGGTTAGCGGTTGCATCAGATACGCAGTATTTT
many TRBD1 TRBJ1-2 TRBV6-5 CASSYIRTGGPYGYTF TGTGCCAGCAGTTATATAAGGACAGGCGGTCCCTATGGCTACACCTTC
. . TRBJ2-3 TRBV6-1 CASSQDGTDTQCF TGTGCCAGCAGTCAGGACGGCACAGATACGCAATGTTTT
many TRBD2 TRBJ2-2 TRBV10-3 CASGGATNTGELFF TGTGCCTCCGGGGGGGCTACGAACACCGGGGAGCTGTTTTTT
. . TRBJ2-7 TRBV6-2/TRBV6-3 CASSGLVGYEQYF TGTGCCAGCAGTGGACTTGTGGGCTACGAGCAGTACTTC
medium-sized . TRBJ2-5 TRBV11-2 CARSRDSAHQETQYF TGTGCCAGATCCCGGGACTCGGCCCACCAAGAGACCCAGTACTTC
. TRBD2 TRBJ2-1 TRBV4-1 CSGSQAGGYNEQFF TGCTCCGGCAGCCAGGCGGGAGGCTACAATGAGCAGTTCTTC
. TRBD2 TRBJ2-3 TRBV29-1 CNASGVLTSGRATDTQYF TGCAACGCGTCAGGGGTGCTGACTAGCGGGAGGGCCACAGATACGCAGTATTTT
. . TRBJ1-1 TRBV29-1 CSVTQDGDTDAFF TGCAGCGTGACACAGGATGGAGACACTGACGCTTTCTTT
. . TRBJ1-4 TRBV29-1 CSVDQWKGEKLFF TGCAGCGTTGATCAGTGGAAGGGCGAAAAACTGTTTTTT
medium-sized . TRBJ2-1 TRBV6-6 CASSYMISINSEQFF TGTGCCAGCAGTTACATGATTAGCATTAATAGTGAGCAGTTCTTC
few TRBD1 TRBJ1-1 TRBV20-1 CSARQGGTEAFF TGCAGTGCTAGACAGGGGGGGACTGAAGCTTTCTTT
. . TRBJ1-1 TRBV28 CSSILGTETFF .
. . TRBJ1-5 TRBV6-5 CAGSYVLKQPQHF TGTGCCGGCAGTTACGTGTTAAAGCAGCCCCAGCATTTT
. . TRBJ2-2 TRBV12-5 CASGPLGATNIGELFF TGTGCTAGTGGTCCCCTGGGGGCCACGAACATCGGGGAGCTGTTTTTT
. TRBD2 TRBJ2-7 TRBV11-2 CTSSLSVGLAGGVYEQYF TGTACCAGCAGCTTATCCGTTGGACTAGCTGGAGGGGTGTACGAACAGTACTTC
. . TRBJ1-4 TRBV6-6 CTSSYSLATNEILFF TGTACCAGCAGTTACTCGCTTGCAACTAATGAAATACTGTTTTTT
. . TRBJ1-5 TRBV6-2/TRBV6-3 CASSYLAGGNQRQHF TGTGCTAGCAGTTACCTGGCGGGGGGCAATCAGCGCCAGCATTTT
once TRBD2 TRBJ2-2 TRBV7-2 CANSLYGGLANTGELFF TGTGCCAACAGCTTATACGGAGGACTAGCTAACACCGGGGAGTTGTTTTTT
many . TRBJ1-2 TRBV28 CASSSGQGYGYTF TGTGCCAGCAGTTCAGGCCAGGGTTATGGCTACACCTTC
. TRBD2 TRBJ2-7 TRBV30 CACSPLAGVSYEQYF TGTGCCTGCAGTCCATTGGCGGGAGTGTCCTACGAGCAGTACTTC